The 5 T cell receptor beta chains in this list originate from one sample, sequenced in a study of shared clonotypes between healthy human individuals. TCRdb's table, derived via immunoSEQ multiplex PCR, lists solely in-frame clones and lacks some. The sample has about 320,000 clones, roughly 84% seen once. Sequenced sample: memory CD8+ T cells sorted from blood. Subset defined: CD45RO+ cells pooled with CCR7-negative TemRA cells. All receptors come from a man between 18 and 35 years old in good health.

The J gene is TRBJ1-6, the V gene TRBV25-1; D not certain. The germline V and J ends were trimmed by 10 bases and 0 bases, with 7 bases remaining between them. Germline V CDR1 and CDR2: MGHDK, SYGVNS. This CDR3 comprises 13 residues. This chain's CDR3 is CATRLSYNSPLHF. The CDR3 DNA sequence: TGTGCCACTAGGCTCTCCTATAATTCACCCCTCCACTTT.

This chain joins TRBV9 and TRBJ1-1; D is unclear. CDR3 length: 12 amino acids. Germline V lookup: CDR1 SGDLS, CDR2 YYNGEE. V lost 3 bases to trimming and J lost 1 base, with 4 bases between them. The CDR3 DNA follows: TGTGCCAGCAGCGCCGGGAACACTGAAGCTTTCTTT. Translating it yields CASSAGNTEAFF.

The table lists this clone with a few counts. V gene TRBV7-9 combines with J gene TRBJ2-1, with a weak D call TRBD1 (6 bases). Germline CDR1 and CDR2: SEHNR and FQNEAQ (reference sequence). Deletions cut 4 bases from V and 4 bases from J, with 14 bases between. The CDR3 length is 15 residues. CDR3 DNA: TGTGCCAGCAGCTCCCCGGGACACTTATACAATGAGCAGTTCTTC. It codes for CASSSPGHLYNEQFF.

In DNA form, the CDR3 reads TGTGCCAGCAGTTTCGATCGGACTATCTCCTACGAGCAGTACTTC. It specifies CASSFDRTISYEQYF. The rearrangement uses TRBV28 and TRBJ2-7; possible D gene TRBD2, 6 bases. From germline, CDR1 is MDHEN and CDR2 SYDVKM. V was cut by 3 bases and J by 0 bases, with 12 bases left in between. This CDR3 is built from 15 residues.

Comments on this clone: This may arise from a read error, as a much more abundant clone is one base away. The gene calls are TRBV11-2 and TRBJ2-7; 7 bases are shared with TRBD1. The germline V gene has CDR1 SGHAT and CDR2 FQNNGV. Unmatched junction bases numbered 3, after V lost 5 bases and J lost 2 bases. This CDR3 is built from 13 residues. The CDR3 region has the DNA TGTGCCAGCAGCCCGGGACAGACCTACGAGCAGTACTTC. Amino acids: CASSPGQTYEQYF. Drawing the rest from reference TRBV11-2 and TRBJ2-7, the complete variable domain is EAGVAQSPRYKIIEKRQSVAFWCNPISGHATLYWYQQILGQGPKLLIQFQNNGVVDDSQLPKDRFSAERLKGVDSTLKIQPAKLEDSAVYLCASSPGQTYEQYFGPGTRLTVT.